This T cell receptor (beta chain) was recovered during a study of blood T cell repertoires in COVID-19. How the authors handled the data: Counts of nucleated cells, estimated from reference gene primer amplification, were obtained. Data came from immunoSEQ multiplex PCR; TCRdb stores just in-frame clones and leaves some out. The DNA gave D and trimming, while V, J and clone size come from that table. The sample includes 650,000 to 800,000 clones, 70% to 90% of them seen just once. Germline V CDR1 and CDR2: MNHEY, SMNVEV (reference sequence). This CDR3 is 15 amino acids long. Germline trimming cut 5 bases from V and 7 bases from J; bases unmatched to any gene: 11.

This TCR was sampled from a woman aged 18-29 years with acute or convalescent COVID-19. The chain employs TRBV27 and TRBJ2-1; 7 bases map to TRBD1. What was sequenced was peripheral blood. CDR3 DNA sequence: TGTGCCAGCAGTCCAACCGACAGGGCCTTGAATGAGCAGTTCTTC. This translates into CASSPTDRALNEQFF.